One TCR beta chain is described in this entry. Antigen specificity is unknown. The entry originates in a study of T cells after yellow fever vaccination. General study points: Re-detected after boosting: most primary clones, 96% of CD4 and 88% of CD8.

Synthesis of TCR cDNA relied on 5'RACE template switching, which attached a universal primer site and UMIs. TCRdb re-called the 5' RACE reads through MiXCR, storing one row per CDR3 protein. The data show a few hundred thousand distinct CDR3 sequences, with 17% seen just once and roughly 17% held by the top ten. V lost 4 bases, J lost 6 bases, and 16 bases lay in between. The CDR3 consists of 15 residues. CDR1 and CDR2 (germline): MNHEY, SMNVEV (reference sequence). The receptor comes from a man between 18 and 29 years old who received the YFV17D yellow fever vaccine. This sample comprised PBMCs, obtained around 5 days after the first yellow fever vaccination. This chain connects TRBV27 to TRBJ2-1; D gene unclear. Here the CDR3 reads CASSSTGAAINEQFF. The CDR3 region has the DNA TGTGCCAGCAGTTCTACCGGTGCCGCAATCAATGAGCAGTTCTTC.